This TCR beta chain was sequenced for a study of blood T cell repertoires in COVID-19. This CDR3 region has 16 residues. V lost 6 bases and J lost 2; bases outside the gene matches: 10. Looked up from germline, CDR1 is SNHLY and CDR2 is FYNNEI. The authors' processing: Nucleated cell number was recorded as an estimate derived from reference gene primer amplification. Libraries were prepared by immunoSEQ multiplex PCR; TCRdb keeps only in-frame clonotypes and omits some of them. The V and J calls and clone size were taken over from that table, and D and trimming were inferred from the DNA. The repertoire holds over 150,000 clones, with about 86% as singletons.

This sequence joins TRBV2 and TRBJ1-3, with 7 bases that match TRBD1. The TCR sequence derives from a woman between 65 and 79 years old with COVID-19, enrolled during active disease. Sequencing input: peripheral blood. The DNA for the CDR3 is TGTGCCAGCAGCTCCACGACAGGGAATCCTGGAAACACCATATATTTT. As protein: CASSSTTGNPGNTIYF.